This TCR beta chain is from a study of cytomegalovirus exposure and HLA in healthy donors. Study overall: The Caucasian-associated ancestry cluster held about 80% of approximately 400 genotyped donors.

V lost 2 bases and J lost 1, with 5 bases in between. In germline, CDR1 is GTSNPN, CDR2 SVGIG (reference sequence). The CDR3 contains 12 residues. Findings and limits, study-wide: Several of the most significant clusters appeared, in a later analysis, to be linked to common viral pathogens. Later analysis indicated greater clonal expansion among HLA-associated TCR beta chains than among equally common other chains.

Worth noting for this clone: Its specificity is unknown.

The PCR ran on 60 Vbeta and 13 Jbeta primers. Profiled with immunoSEQ multiplex PCR; TCRdb holds only in-frame clones, not every one. The sample shows around 120,000 clones, around four fifths of them seen only once. Donors were ostensibly healthy at sampling, although undocumented immune exposures were probable. The sequencing input was PBMCs. This clonotype was obtained from a man aged 60-69 years in good health and CMV-seropositive. V is TRBV30 and J is TRBJ2-5; D gene unclear. DNA of the CDR3: TGTGCCTGGAGTCTAGGCCAAGAGACCCAGTACTTC. Encoded protein: CAWSLGQETQYF.